Presented here are 27 T cell receptor beta chains from one specimen sequenced in a study of T cell repertoires in cytomegalovirus infection. TCRdb re-called the reads with MiXCR, one entry per CDR3 protein. The sample has over 90,000 distinct CDR3 sequences; about 17% are singletons. The sequenced material came from PBMCs. Source of these receptors: a human donor in good health (CMV status not recorded). Some clones in this sample may be carry-over from other donors' samples.

This chain connects TRBV14 to TRBJ2-1, with TRBD2 identical over 10 bases. This CDR3 contains 20 residues. CDR1 and CDR2 (germline): SGHDN, FVKESK. V lost 4 bases, J lost 0 bases, and 15 bases stayed unmatched. CDR3 nucleotides: TGTGCCAGCAGCCTTACATTAGGGCTAGCGGGGGATAGCTCCTACAATGAGCAGTTCTTC. As protein: CASSLTLGLAGDSSYNEQFF.

This clonotype has only a few counts. The chain employs TRBV9 and TRBJ2-3; TRBD2 aligns across 7 bases. The CDR3 contains 16 residues. V dropped 3 bases and J dropped 3; count of bases not matched to a gene: 10. CDR1 is SGDLS, CDR2 YYNGEE, per germline. This CDR3 reads CASSGPGTKKTDTQYF. The CDR3 coding sequence is TGTGCCAGCAGCGGACCCGGGACTAAAAAAACAGATACGCAGTATTTT.

This clonotype was detected a few times. This chain connects TRBV20-1 to TRBJ2-1; 7 bases map to TRBD2. V lost 1 base, J lost 4 bases, and 7 bases stayed unmatched. The CDR3 contains 15 residues. The germline gives CDR1 DFQATT, CDR2 SNEGSKA (reference sequence). DNA for the CDR3: TGCAGTGCTAGAGTCGGAAGCGGGGTATACAATGAGCAGTTCTTC. This gives the protein CSARVGSGVYNEQFF.

This clonotype was observed many times. V is TRBV7-2 and J is TRBJ1-5, with D perhaps matching TRBD1 (5 bases). The CDR3 loop spans 14 amino acids. Deletions cut 4 bases from V and 2 bases from J, with 9 bases between. Per germline, CDR1 SGHTA and CDR2 FQGNSA. The CDR3 loop reads CASSSRDGNQPQHF. As DNA, the CDR3 is TGTGCCAGCAGCTCCCGGGACGGCAATCAGCCCCAGCATTTT.

This CDR3 reads CSVEDLGRTEAFF. The DNA of the CDR3 is TGCAGCGTTGAAGATTTGGGGCGGACTGAAGCTTTCTTT. This chain uses TRBV29-1 with TRBJ1-1; the D gene is possibly TRBD1 (5 bases). Germline CDR1 SQVTM, CDR2 ANQGSEA. The CDR3 consists of 13 residues. V shed 0 bases and J shed 5 bases, with 10 bases lying between them. Complete variable domain (other parts from reference TRBV29-1 and TRBJ1-1): SAVISQKPSRDICQRGTSLTIQCQVDSQVTMMFWYRQQPGQSLTLIATANQGSEATYESGFVIDKFPISRPNLTFSTLTVSNMSPEDSSIYLCSVEDLGRTEAFFGQGTRLTVV.

This clonotype was detected ten times or more. V is TRBV11-1 and J is TRBJ1-1; D is possibly TRBD1 (5 bases). V was pared by 6 bases and J by 5 bases, with 13 bases between. This CDR3 is 13 amino acids long. Germline values: CDR1 SGHAT, CDR2 FQDESV (reference sequence). DNA for the CDR3: TGTGCCAGCAGTCGAGGGGAAAGGACTGAAGCTTTCTTT. This translates into CASSRGERTEAFF.

V is TRBV7-9 and J is TRBJ2-3, with D unclear. Germline values: CDR1 SEHNR, CDR2 FQNEAQ (reference sequence). The V and J ends lost 5 bases and 2 bases respectively, with 20 bases between them. This CDR3 contains 17 residues. The CDR3 protein is CASSQSPNRYPTDTQYF. CDR3 nucleotide sequence: TGTGCCAGCAGCCAATCTCCGAACCGGTATCCCACAGATACGCAGTATTTT.

This chain links TRBV7-4 with TRBJ1-1, with D possibly TRBD1 on 5 matching bases. Germline V gene sequence: CDR1 SGHVT, CDR2 SQSDAQ. Trimming removed 2 bases at V and 6 bases at J, with 19 bases between. This CDR3 is 16 amino acids long. CDR3 sequence: CASSLWSGGGVSEAFF. CDR3 DNA sequence: TGTGCCAGCAGCTTATGGTCTGGGGGTGGAGTCTCTGAAGCTTTCTTT.

This clonotype occurred many times. V gene TRBV7-2 combines with J gene TRBJ2-1; 7 nucleotides match TRBD1. The germline V gene encodes CDR1 SGHTA and CDR2 FQGNSA. Trimming removed 3 bases from V and 8 bases from J; junction bases left unmatched: 7. CDR3 length: 14 residues. The CDR3 protein is CASSFAQGWDEQFF. The CDR3 coding sequence is TGTGCCAGCAGCTTCGCACAGGGGTGGGATGAGCAGTTCTTC.

The table lists this clonotype with many counts. The J gene is TRBJ2-3, the V gene TRBV7-2, with 12 bases that match TRBD2. The CDR3 runs to 16 residues. The germline V gene encodes CDR1 SGHTA and CDR2 FQGNSA. V shed 0 bases and J 6 bases; nucleotides not matched to a gene: 4. CDR3 loop: CASSLARLAGGDTQYF. For the CDR3, the DNA is TGTGCCAGCAGCTTAGCGCGCCTAGCGGGGGGGGATACGCAGTATTTT.

As for this clonotype: A clone one base away is much larger, so this may be a read error. The rearrangement uses TRBV28 and TRBJ1-1; D might be TRBD1 (6 bases). V shed 7 bases and J shed 10 bases, with 19 bases lying between them. CDR1 is MDHEN, CDR2 SYDVKM, per germline. The CDR3 has 13 residues. CDR3 loop: CASTLDGGWLAFF. The CDR3 coding sequence is TGTGCCAGCACTTTGGACGGGGGCTGGTTAGCTTTCTTT. Combining the CDR3 with reference TRBV28 and TRBJ1-1 gives the whole variable domain DVKVTQSSRYLVKRTGEKVFLECVQDMDHENMFWYRQDPGLGLRLIYFSYDVKMKEKGDIPEGYSVSREKKERFSLILESASTNQTSMYLCASTLDGGWLAFFGQGTRLTVV.

In its sample, this clonotype was seen many times. The chain recombines TRBV7-2 with TRBJ2-7, with 7 bases matching TRBD2. The CDR3 extends over 15 amino acids. V lost 3 bases and J lost 3; bases outside the gene matches: 8. Germline CDR1 SGHTA, CDR2 FQGNSA. CDR3: CASSFQPSSGYEQYF. The CDR3 DNA is TGTGCCAGCAGCTTCCAGCCTTCTAGCGGCTACGAGCAGTACTTC.

This clonotype was counted only a few times. The V and J genes are TRBV28 and TRBJ1-2, with TRBD1 matching 8 bases. The CDR3 is made up of 12 amino acids. The J segment lost 4 bases and the V segment lost 6 bases, leaving 1 base of the junction unmatched. Germline values: CDR1 MDHEN, CDR2 SYDVKM. CDR3 amino acids: CASRTGGYGYTF. CDR3 sequence (DNA): TGTGCCAGCAGAACAGGGGGCTATGGCTACACCTTC.

This clonotype showed up many times. This chain uses TRBV5-1 with TRBJ1-1; D not resolved. Germline CDR1 and CDR2: SGHRS and YFSETQ. Trimming left V 4 bases short and J 3 bases short, with 19 bases between. The CDR3 is 16 residues long. The DNA for the CDR3 is TGCGCCAGCAGCCGCGCTCGAGGGCCAGCCGACACTGAAGCTTTCTTT. Translated, it gives CASSRARGPADTEAFF.

This clonotype has a handful of counts. CDR3 in DNA: TGTGCCAGCAGTTATCCCCTATACACCGGGGAGCTGTTTTTT. This translates into CASSYPLYTGELFF. V is TRBV6-2 or TRBV6-3 and J is TRBJ2-2; D unresolved. Germline CDR1 is MNHEY and CDR2 is SVGEGT. The V end lost 3 bases, the J end lost 3 bases, and 8 bases lay between the germline ends. The CDR3 contains 14 residues.

The chain carries TRBV5-1 and TRBJ2-5; D is uncertain. The V and J ends lost 2 bases and 5 bases respectively, with 16 bases between them. Per germline, CDR1 SGHRS and CDR2 YFSETQ. The CDR3 runs to 15 residues. For the CDR3, the DNA is TGCGCCAGCAGCTTCCGTGGCCTCCAAAGGGAGACCCAGTACTTC. Protein: CASSFRGLQRETQYF.

This clonotype was observed a handful of times. The J gene is TRBJ2-2, the V gene TRBV29-1; D possibly corresponds to TRBD2 (6 bases). Germline V gene lookup returns CDR1 SQVTM and CDR2 ANQGSEA. This CDR3 contains 13 residues. This CDR3 is CSGMGLNTGELFF. The CDR3 bases are TGCAGTGGGATGGGACTGAACACCGGGGAGCTGTTTTTT.

This clonotype came up many times. This chain uses TRBV7-2 with TRBJ1-3; 8 bases are a match to TRBD1. The CDR3 loop spans 15 amino acids. Per germline, CDR1 SGHTA and CDR2 FQGNSA. After removal of 5 bases from V and 4 bases from J, the junction contained 7 bases not matched to a gene. The CDR3 nucleotides read TGTGCCAGCAGCCAGGACAGGGCAGGAGGAAACACCATATATTTT. Protein product: CASSQDRAGGNTIYF.

This clonotype occurred many times. V usage is TRBV28 and J usage is TRBJ1-4; 7 nucleotides match TRBD1. Unmatched junction bases numbered 11, after V lost 5 bases and J lost 8 bases. CDR3 length: 15 residues. CDR1 and CDR2 from the germline V gene are MDHEN and SYDVKM. The CDR3 region is CASSTRQGAAEKLFF. In DNA form, the CDR3 reads TGTGCCAGCAGTACACGACAGGGTGCAGCCGAAAAACTGTTTTTT.

The CDR3 nucleotides are TGTGCCACCACGGGGACTAGCGGGGTCAATGAGCAGTTCTTC. Translation: CATTGTSGVNEQFF. This chain links TRBV6-2 or TRBV6-3 with TRBJ2-1; 13 bases align to TRBD2. CDR3 length equals 14 residues. Trimming removed 10 bases from V and 6 bases from J; junction bases left unmatched: 6. The germline gives CDR1 MNHEY, CDR2 SVGEGT.

The gene calls are TRBV5-6 and TRBJ2-7; D is tentatively TRBD1 or TRBD2 (5 bases each). The CDR3 loop spans 15 amino acids. Germline CDR1 reads SGHDT; CDR2 reads YYEEEE. V lost 2 bases to trimming and J lost 3 bases, with 15 bases between them. CDR3 in amino acids: CASSFPQPGLYEQYF. In nucleotides, the CDR3 is TGTGCCAGCAGCTTTCCCCAACCGGGGCTCTACGAGCAGTACTTC.

The DNA for the CDR3 is TGTGCCAGCTCACCGGGGGCGATCTACAATGAGCAGTTCTTC. The encoded protein is CASSPGAIYNEQFF. The V and J genes are TRBV18 and TRBJ2-1, with a possible D match to TRBD1 (6 bases). V gave up 3 bases and J gave up 3 bases, with 9 bases separating them. This CDR3 is 14 amino acids long. The germline CDR1 and CDR2 sequences are KGHSH and LQKENI.

This clonotype was found a few times. This sequence joins TRBV7-8 and TRBJ2-7; 9 nucleotides agree with TRBD2. The V gene end was trimmed by 3 bases and the J gene end by 0 bases; junction bases not matched to a gene: 12. The CDR3 covers 18 residues. Germline CDR1 SGHVS, CDR2 FQNEAQ. CDR3 sequence reads: CASSFPVSGGPSSYEQYF. DNA for the CDR3: TGTGCCAGCAGCTTCCCGGTTAGCGGGGGCCCTAGCTCCTACGAGCAGTACTTC.

This clonotype turned up a few times. The chain is built from TRBV3-1 and TRBJ1-6, with TRBD1 matching 7 bases. V trimming: 1 base; J trimming: 6 bases; junction bases outside the gene matches: 9. The CDR3 has 17 residues. Germline V gene data show CDR1 as LGHDT and CDR2 as YNNKEL (reference sequence). CDR3: CASSQVGSRDSNSPLHF. CDR3 coding DNA: TGTGCCAGCAGCCAAGTAGGGTCCCGGGACAGTAATTCACCCCTCCACTTT.

The chain links TRBV20-1 to TRBJ2-7, with 7 bases matching TRBD1. Germline-derived CDR1 and CDR2 are DFQATT and SNEGSKA (reference sequence). This CDR3 is built from 15 residues. The ends lost 5 bases at V and 5 bases at J; junction bases unmatched: 15. This CDR3 is CSADWKGGLMNEQYF. Written as DNA, the CDR3 is TGCAGTGCTGATTGGAAAGGGGGCCTGATGAACGAGCAGTACTTC.

Only a few counts were recorded for this clonotype. V and J are TRBV19 and TRBJ2-2; 7 nucleotides align to TRBD1. The germline CDR1 and CDR2 sequences are LNHDA and SQIVND (reference sequence). The CDR3 has 16 amino acids. The ends lost 6 bases at V and 3 bases at J; junction bases unmatched: 10. The CDR3 sequence: CASRPPGTAYTGELFF. The CDR3, as DNA: TGTGCCAGTAGGCCCCCCGGGACAGCCTACACCGGGGAGCTGTTTTTT.

Ten or more counts support this clonotype. This rearrangement joins TRBV7-8 to TRBJ2-7, with 10 positions matching TRBD2. The CDR3 consists of 18 residues. CDR1 and CDR2 (germline): SGHVS, FQNEAQ. After removal of 5 bases from V and 4 bases from J, the junction contained 17 bases not matched to a gene. The CDR3 DNA is TGTGCCAGCAGCACACCCAGCGGGGGGGCCACCGGGGGATACGAGCAGTACTTC. Translated: CASSTPSGGATGGYEQYF. The whole variable domain, filled in from reference TRBV7-8 and TRBJ2-7, reads GAGVSQSPRYKVAKRGQDVALRCDPISGHVSLFWYQQALGQGPEFLTYFQNEAQLDKSGLPSDRFFAERPEGSVSTLKIQRTQQEDSAVYLCASSTPSGGATGGYEQYFGPGTRLTVT.